Shown below are 27 T cell receptor beta chains from a single sample sequenced in a study of cytomegalovirus exposure and HLA in healthy donors. Profiled with immunoSEQ multiplex PCR; TCRdb holds only in-frame clones, not every one. Here the sample spans 250,000 to 400,000 clones, roughly 90% being singletons. Sequencing was done on a sample of PBMCs. The source is a man aged 25-45 years in good health and CMV-seronegative.

The chain employs TRBV4-3 and TRBJ1-4; D unresolved. V lost 0 bases, J lost 7 bases, and 9 bases lay in between. The CDR3 totals 14 residues. Germline V gene sequence: CDR1 LGHNA, CDR2 YSLEER. The CDR3 region has the DNA TGCGCCAGCAGCCAAGATACTGGGAGTGAAAAACTGTTTTTT. Its protein product is CASSQDTGSEKLFF.

The chain couples TRBV5-1 to TRBJ1-2, with D maybe TRBD1 (5 bases). The ends were cut back, 4 bases at V and 5 bases at J, with 15 bases in the middle. Germline V lookup: CDR1 SGHRS, CDR2 YFSETQ. CDR3 length: 14 residues. The CDR3 is CASSPWDGGYGYTF. The CDR3 DNA reads as TGCGCCAGCAGCCCCTGGGACGGGGGTTATGGCTACACCTTC.

The CDR3 DNA sequence: TGTGCCAGCAGCCACTCGTTGGCGGGGGAAGAGCAGTACTTC. This translates into CASSHSLAGEEQYF. The rearrangement uses TRBV11-2 and TRBJ2-7, with 7 bases lining up with TRBD2. Germline trimming cut 5 bases from V and 7 bases from J; bases unmatched to any gene: 11. The CDR3 covers 14 residues. CDR1 is SGHAT, CDR2 FQNNGV, per germline.

The chain has TRBV5-1 and TRBJ2-3, with 8 bases that match TRBD2. V shed 2 bases and J 3 bases; nucleotides not matched to a gene: 11. The CDR3 spans 17 residues. Germline V lookup: CDR1 SGHRS, CDR2 YFSETQ. This CDR3 reads CASSLPTGGIETDTQYF. As DNA, the CDR3 is TGCGCCAGCAGCTTACCTACGGGGGGGATTGAAACAGATACGCAGTATTTT. Based on the CDR3 plus reference TRBV5-1 and TRBJ2-3, the full variable domain is KAGVTQTPRYLIKTRGQQVTLSCSPISGHRSVSWYQQTPGQGLQFLFEYFSETQRNKGNFPGRFSGRQFSNSRSEMNVSTLELGDSALYLCASSLPTGGIETDTQYFGPGTRLTVL.

In its sample, this clone was seen once. The chain recombines TRBV10-3 with TRBJ1-5, with 11 bases lining up with TRBD1. CDR1 and CDR2 (germline): ENHRY, SYGVKD. The CDR3 has 17 amino acids. The junction had 7 bases not matched to a gene; V was cut back by 0 bases and J by 6 bases. The CDR3 region has the DNA TGTGCCATCAGTGAGTCCCCGGGACAGGGGGGCGGTCAGCCCCAGCATTTT. It specifies CAISESPGQGGGQPQHF.

This clone has only one observation. The J gene is TRBJ2-7, the V gene TRBV5-5; no firm D call. Trimming cost V 6 bases and J 3 bases, with 22 bases left between them. Germline CDR1 reads SGHKS; CDR2 reads YYEKEE (reference sequence). The CDR3 extends over 16 amino acids. CDR3 coding DNA: TGTGCCAGCATCATCCCAGTCGGCAGGCCCTACTACGAGCAGTACTTC. It is translated as CASIIPVGRPYYEQYF.

The V and J genes are TRBV7-7 and TRBJ2-5, with 9 bases aligning to TRBD1. The V gene's germline CDR1 is SSHAT and CDR2 FNYEAQ (reference sequence). The junction had 5 bases not matched to a gene; V was cut back by 3 bases and J by 6 bases. CDR3 size: 14 residues. CDR3 DNA: TGTGCCAGCAGCTTTCGTGACAGGGGGAAGACCCAGTACTTC. The encoded protein is CASSFRDRGKTQYF.

The chain couples TRBV27 to TRBJ1-5, with TRBD1 matching over 7 bases. The CDR3 spans 17 residues. In germline, CDR1 is MNHEY, CDR2 SMNVEV (reference sequence). Germline trimming cut 6 bases from V and 0 bases from J; bases unmatched to any gene: 11. This CDR3 reads CASSPITGVNSNQPQHF. CDR3 in DNA: TGTGCCAGCAGCCCCATCACAGGGGTAAATAGCAATCAGCCCCAGCATTTT.

The V call is TRBV4-1, the J call TRBJ1-1; D unresolved. V was cut by 0 bases and J by 5 bases, with 16 bases left in between. CDR3 length: 16 amino acids. CDR1 is MGHRA, CDR2 YSYEKL, per germline. The CDR3, as DNA: TGCGCCAGCAGCCAAGATGGCGGGAGCGGGAGAACTGAAGCTTTCTTT. This codes for CASSQDGGSGRTEAFF.

The V and J genes are TRBV19 and TRBJ1-2; D not certain. The germline CDR1 and CDR2 sequences are LNHDA and SQIVND (reference sequence). This CDR3 has 11 amino acids. Trimming removed 9 bases at V and 0 bases at J, with 5 bases between. The CDR3 bases are TGTGCCAGCTCAGCTAACTATGGCTACACCTTC. Translated: CASSANYGYTF.

This clone showed up just once. J is TRBJ2-7 and V is TRBV28; D perhaps matches TRBD1 (6 bases). Germline values: CDR1 MDHEN, CDR2 SYDVKM. This CDR3 comprises 13 residues. V dropped 5 bases and J dropped 5 bases, with 13 bases sitting between them. The CDR3 here is CASSPGDKNEQYF. CDR3 bases: TGTGCCAGCAGTCCCGGGGACAAGAACGAGCAGTACTTC.

The chain couples TRBV6-5 to TRBJ2-1; D possibly corresponds to TRBD1 (5 bases). The CDR3 consists of 15 residues. The ends were cut back, 4 bases at V and 3 bases at J, with 13 bases in the middle. Per the germline V gene, CDR1 is MNHEY and CDR2 is SVGAGI. CDR3 loop: CASSSTVVSYNEQFF. CDR3 sequence (DNA): TGTGCCAGCAGTTCGACAGTAGTGAGCTACAATGAGCAGTTCTTC.

CDR3 sequence (DNA): TGTGCCACGAAAAGAGATACACAGGGAAATCAGCCCCAGCATTTT. It translates to CATKRDTQGNQPQHF. The chain carries TRBV19 and TRBJ1-5; D might be TRBD1 (6 bases). The CDR3 is 15 residues long. The germline CDR1 and CDR2 sequences are LNHDA and SQIVND (reference sequence). The V gene lost 10 bases and the J gene lost 4 bases, with 20 bases spanning the gap.

V gene TRBV11-2 combines with J gene TRBJ2-3, with a weak D call TRBD2 (6 bases). Trimming took 0 bases from V and 0 from J, leaving 10 bases between them. Per the germline V gene, CDR1 is SGHAT and CDR2 is FQNNGV. The CDR3 contains 16 residues. Here the CDR3 reads CASSLERGTSTDTQYF. The CDR3 DNA sequence: TGTGCCAGCAGCTTAGAACGTGGGACTAGCACAGATACGCAGTATTTT.

This chain joins TRBV5-5 and TRBJ2-7; a weak D match, TRBD2 (6 bases). Trimming took 4 bases from V and 3 from J, leaving 8 bases between them. The CDR3 length is 12 residues. The germline CDR1 and CDR2 sequences are SGHKS and YYEKEE (reference sequence). Written as DNA, the CDR3 is TGTGCCAGCAGCCCGGAGGGCTACGAGCAGTACTTC. It specifies CASSPEGYEQYF.

The V gene is TRBV6-5, the J gene TRBJ1-1, with unresolved D. This CDR3 is 15 amino acids long. Trimming left V 3 bases short and J 4 bases short, with 15 bases between. Germline V gene data show CDR1 as MNHEY and CDR2 as SVGAGI. The CDR3 coding sequence is TGTGCCAGCAGTTATGCGAGCCGTGGGAGCACTGAAGCTTTCTTT. It translates to CASSYASRGSTEAFF.

The chain couples TRBV18 to TRBJ2-5, with 7 bases fitting TRBD1. The CDR3 spans 14 residues. Germline CDR1 KGHSH, CDR2 LQKENI. Trimming removed 6 bases from V and 2 bases from J; junction bases left unmatched: 6. The CDR3 coding sequence is TGTGCCAGCTCTTTTGGGACAGCTCAAGAGACCCAGTACTTC. Residues: CASSFGTAQETQYF.

The J gene is TRBJ2-1, the V gene TRBV5-1; 10 nucleotides align to TRBD2. CDR3 size: 16 residues. The V segment lost 4 bases and the J segment 5 bases; nucleotides outside the gene matches: 9. Germline V gene sequence: CDR1 SGHRS, CDR2 YFSETQ. CDR3 sequence reads: CASSLIAGGLNNEQFF. The CDR3 nucleotides are TGCGCCAGCAGCCTCATAGCGGGGGGCCTAAACAATGAGCAGTTCTTC.

The chain joins TRBV15 to TRBJ1-4; D gene uncertain. There are 18 residues in the CDR3. V shed 0 bases and J shed 0 bases, with 14 bases lying between them. From germline, CDR1 is LNHNV and CDR2 YYDKDF (reference sequence). DNA of the CDR3: TGTGCCACCAGCAGAGATTTATCTGGCCCCACAACTAATGAAAAACTGTTTTTT. As protein: CATSRDLSGPTTNEKLFF.

The chain links TRBV5-8 to TRBJ2-2; no clear D. CDR1 is SGHTS and CDR2 is YDEGEE in the germline V gene. CDR3 length: 12 amino acids. V was clipped by 3 bases and J by 4 bases, with 4 bases between them. CDR3 in amino acids: CASSSFTGELFF. DNA of the CDR3: TGTGCCAGCAGCTCCTTCACCGGGGAGCTGTTTTTT.

In this sample, this clone turned up once. J is TRBJ2-5 and V is TRBV7-9, with TRBD2 as a possible D gene (6 bases). V dropped 5 bases and J dropped 4 bases, with 17 bases sitting between them. This CDR3 contains 15 residues. Looked up from germline, CDR1 is SEHNR and CDR2 is FQNEAQ (reference sequence). The CDR3 DNA is TGTGCCAGCAGCCTAAATGGGAGGAGGGGAGAGACCCAGTACTTC. This gives the protein CASSLNGRRGETQYF. Full variable domain (remainder filled in from reference TRBV7-9 and TRBJ2-5): DTGVSQNPRHKITKRGQNVTFRCDPISEHNRLYWYRQTLGQGPEFLTYFQNEAQLEKSRLLSDRFSAERPKGSFSTLEIQRTEQGDSAMYLCASSLNGRRGETQYFGPGTRLLVL.

The chain joins TRBV9 to TRBJ2-3; 10 bases are a match to TRBD2. Germline-derived CDR1 and CDR2 are SGDLS and YYNGEE. The V gene end was trimmed by 0 bases and the J gene end by 0 bases; junction bases not matched to a gene: 4. The CDR3 totals 17 residues. Here the CDR3 reads CASSVEAGGSSTDTQYF. Written as DNA, the CDR3 is TGTGCCAGCAGCGTAGAAGCGGGGGGGAGTAGCACAGATACGCAGTATTTT.

The chain joins TRBV7-2 to TRBJ1-6; 8 nucleotides align to TRBD1. This CDR3 comprises 15 residues. Germline trimming cut 5 bases from V and 6 bases from J; bases unmatched to any gene: 6. Germline CDR1 and CDR2: SGHTA and FQGNSA. The CDR3 DNA follows: TGTGCCAGCAGCACCCTACAGGGGGGTAATTCACCCCTCCACTTT. It translates to CASSTLQGGNSPLHF.

In this sample, this clone turned up a few times. The chain carries TRBV2 and TRBJ2-7; a weak D match, TRBD1 (6 bases). Trimming left V 1 base short and J 2 bases short, with 15 bases between. Per the germline V gene, CDR1 is SNHLY and CDR2 is FYNNEI. The CDR3 consists of 16 residues. The CDR3 coding sequence is TGTGCCAGCAGTGAAGGCGTCAGGGGTCGAGCCTACGAGCAGTACTTC. Encoded protein: CASSEGVRGRAYEQYF.

This chain joins TRBV5-4 and TRBJ2-7, with 7 bases that match TRBD2. Germline V gives CDR1 SGHNT, CDR2 YYREEE (reference sequence). The V gene end was trimmed by 4 bases and the J gene end by 6 bases; junction bases not matched to a gene: 7. CDR3 length equals 13 residues. CDR3 sequence (DNA): TGTGCCAGCAGCCCCAGTGGGGGGGTCGAGCAGTACTTC. This sequence encodes CASSPSGGVEQYF. The variable domain in full, completed from reference TRBV5-4 and TRBJ2-7, reads ETGVTQSPTHLIKTRGQQVTLRCSSQSGHNTVSWYQQALGQGPQFIFQYYREEENGRGNFPPRFSGLQFPNYSSELNVNALELDDSALYLCASSPSGGVEQYFGPGTRLTVT.

The V and J genes are TRBV19 and TRBJ1-1; 7 bases align to TRBD1. The CDR3 has 13 residues. Unmatched junction bases numbered 1, after V lost 6 bases and J lost 0 bases. Per germline, CDR1 LNHDA and CDR2 SQIVND (reference sequence). CDR3: CASRTGLNTEAFF. CDR3 DNA: TGTGCCAGTAGGACAGGGCTGAACACTGAAGCTTTCTTT.

This clone occurred once. The chain links TRBV27 to TRBJ1-6, with a tentative D call TRBD1 (5 bases). The CDR3 spans 14 residues. V dropped 3 bases and J dropped 9 bases, with 12 bases sitting between them. Germline loops: CDR1 MNHEY, CDR2 SMNVEV (reference sequence). CDR3 bases: TGTGCCAGCAGTTTGGGGCACCCCACTTCACCCCTCCACTTT. It encodes CASSLGHPTSPLHF.